The rows below give T cell receptor beta chains drawn from one sample of a study of T cell repertoires in cytomegalovirus infection. TCRdb ran MiXCR on the reads and lists one entry per CDR3 protein. The top ten clones hold 2.9% of a sample with 150,000 to 200,000 distinct CDR3 sequences, under 25% of them seen once. Sequencing was performed on PBMCs. The receptors were gathered from a human donor in good health (CMV status not recorded). Some clones in this sample may be carry-over from other donors' samples. CDR3s include the opening cysteine and the closing phenylalanine or tryptophan. D genes are given only for firm matches. Size is omitted from some rows. Given values are once, few, many or a class for expanded clones.

J gene: TRBJ1-2; D gene: -; clone size: -; V gene: TRBV29-1; CDR3 DNA: TGCAGCGTTGAGAGCCGGATTTATGGCTACACCTTC; CDR3 protein: CSVESRIYGYTF
J gene: TRBJ2-5; D gene: -; clone size: -; V gene: TRBV29-1; CDR3 DNA: TGCAGCGTTGGCCGAAGGGGAAACCAGTACTTC; CDR3 protein: CSVGRRGNQYF
J gene: TRBJ2-1; D gene: -; clone size: -; V gene: TRBV4-1; CDR3 DNA: TGCGCCAGCCGGGCAGAGAGTGGAAACAATGAGCAGTTCTTC; CDR3 protein: CASRAESGNNEQFF
J gene: TRBJ2-2; D gene: TRBD2; clone size: -; V gene: TRBV7-8; CDR3 DNA: TGTGCCAGCAGCCCGGTGGGAGGGCTTAACACCGGGGAGCTGTTTTTT; CDR3 protein: CASSPVGGLNTGELFF
J gene: TRBJ1-4; D gene: -; clone size: -; V gene: TRBV7-9; CDR3 DNA: TGTGCCGCAGGGGCAACTAATGAAAAACTGTTTTTT; CDR3 protein: CAAGATNEKLFF
J gene: TRBJ1-1; D gene: -; clone size: -; V gene: TRBV2; CDR3 DNA: TGTGCCAGCAGTGAAGCGCGAGGCATCTTGAACACTGAAGCTTTCTTT; CDR3 protein: CASSEARGILNTEAFF
J gene: TRBJ2-7; D gene: -; clone size: few; V gene: TRBV6-5; CDR3 DNA: TGTGCCAGCAGTTACTCGGCCTCCTTCTACGAGCAGTACTTC; CDR3 protein: CASSYSASFYEQYF
J gene: TRBJ2-7; D gene: -; clone size: many; V gene: TRBV5-1; CDR3 DNA: TGCGCCAGCAGCAGGACGAACTACGAGCAGTACTTC; CDR3 protein: CASSRTNYEQYF
J gene: TRBJ1-2; D gene: TRBD1; clone size: many; V gene: TRBV15; CDR3 DNA: TGTGCCACCAGCAGGGGACAGGGGACTTCTAACTATGGCTACACCTTC; CDR3 protein: CATSRGQGTSNYGYTF
J gene: TRBJ1-1; D gene: -; clone size: few; V gene: TRBV6-2/TRBV6-3; CDR3 DNA: TGTGCCAGCAGTCCATGGGACACTGAAGCTTTCTTT; CDR3 protein: CASSPWDTEAFF
J gene: TRBJ2-3; D gene: TRBD2; clone size: few; V gene: TRBV10-2; CDR3 DNA: TGCGCCAGCAGTACCGGGACTAGGCTACGCACAGATACGCAGTATTTT; CDR3 protein: CASSTGTRLRTDTQYF
J gene: TRBJ2-7; D gene: -; clone size: -; V gene: TRBV2; CDR3 DNA: TGTGCCAGCAGTGAACAAGGGACGCCTCTTACAAGCTTC; CDR3 protein: CASSEQGTPLTSF
J gene: TRBJ2-1; D gene: TRBD1; clone size: -; V gene: TRBV7-3; CDR3 DNA: TGTGCCAGCAGCTCCGGGACAGCTAGAGCCTACAATGAGCAGTTCTTC; CDR3 protein: CASSSGTARAYNEQFF
J gene: TRBJ2-7; D gene: -; clone size: few; V gene: TRBV28; CDR3 DNA: TGTGCCAGCAGTTTTAAGGCAGGGGACTCGGAGCAGTACTTC; CDR3 protein: CASSFKAGDSEQYF